This T cell receptor (beta chain) derives from a study of prognosis after radiotherapy for stage I lung cancer. Study as a whole: In this cohort, every patient with non-small cell lung cancer was regarded as medically inoperable.

Overall study findings and caveats: The authors did not determine whether the expanded TCR clones were tumor-specific. In patients who developed distant metastases, Shannon entropy measured after stereotactic body radiation therapy was lower, and baseline Shannon entropy was not associated with metastases. Medians of around 9,500 versus 6,500 showed unique TCR clone counts falling after stereotactic body radiation therapy.

Germline V gives CDR1 MDHEN, CDR2 SYDVKM. V was trimmed by 7 bases and J by 5 bases, leaving 8 bases between them. The CDR3 is 11 residues long. Amplicons of TCR beta CDR3 were generated from genomic DNA by two-round multiplex PCR. With primers specific to each TRBV and TRBJ gene, the first-round PCR was performed. One entry per CDR3 protein results from TCRdb running MiXCR on the multiplex PCR reads. Of about 51,000 distinct CDR3 sequences detected, under 45% appear once; the ten largest clones hold about a tenth. Comments on this clonotype: Antigen unknown. This could be a read error, since a much larger clone is one nucleotide away.

The chain links TRBV28 to TRBJ1-1; D remains ambiguous. The source material was PBMCs, sampled before or after stereotactic body radiation therapy (not recorded which). The receptor's source is a donor over 45 with non-small cell lung cancer. The CDR3 DNA sequence: TGTGCCAGCACCCCCGTAACTGAAGCTTTCTTT. Protein: CASTPVTEAFF.